This T cell receptor (beta chain) was sequenced during a study of blood T cell repertoires in COVID-19. In the study overall: Sources were T cells, B-cell-depleted T cells, or PBMCs; the material itself was cDNA or gDNA.

The table came from immunoSEQ multiplex PCR; TCRdb's copy has only in-frame clones and leaves some out. Of about 140,000 clones in the sample, about 82% are singletons; the top ten hold about 8%. The TCR originated in an older woman with acute or convalescent COVID-19. Source material: peripheral blood.

The CDR3 DNA follows: TGTGCCAGCAGCCAGACCTGGACTAGCGGGGGACCAGATACGCAGTATTTT. This gives the protein CASSQTWTSGGPDTQYF. This sequence joins TRBV5-4 and TRBJ2-3, with TRBD2 matching 13 bases. From germline, CDR1 is SGHNT and CDR2 YYREEE (reference sequence). The trim removed 4 bases at V and 4 bases at J, leaving 9 bases unmatched. The CDR3 consists of 17 residues.